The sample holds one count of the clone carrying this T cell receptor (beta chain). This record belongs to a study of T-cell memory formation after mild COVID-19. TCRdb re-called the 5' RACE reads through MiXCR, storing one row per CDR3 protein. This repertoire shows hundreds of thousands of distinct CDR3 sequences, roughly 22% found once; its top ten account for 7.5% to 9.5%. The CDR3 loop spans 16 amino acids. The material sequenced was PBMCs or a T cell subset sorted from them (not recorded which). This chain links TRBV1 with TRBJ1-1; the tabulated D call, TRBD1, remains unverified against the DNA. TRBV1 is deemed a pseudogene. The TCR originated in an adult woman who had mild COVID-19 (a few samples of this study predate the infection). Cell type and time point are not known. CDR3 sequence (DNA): TGCACCAGCAGCCAAGAGTCCGGGGTCGGGACCGAAGGGGCTTTCTTT. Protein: CTSSQESGVGTEGAFF.